This T cell receptor beta chain was recovered during a study of blood T cell repertoires in COVID-19. Study-wide context: COVID-19 samples collected from the United States, Italy and Spain covered acute and convalescent phases. Nucleic acid was either cDNA or gDNA, and it came from T cells, B-cell-depleted T cells, or PBMCs.

How the authors handled the data: Reference gene primer amplification gave nucleated cell count estimates. Sequencing used immunoSEQ multiplex PCR; TCRdb keeps in-frame clones, though not all of them. That table is the source of V, J and clone size, and D and trimming were worked out from the DNA. Of about 93,000 clones listed, about 80% are singletons. CDR1 and CDR2 (germline): KGHDR, SFDVKD. This CDR3 has 11 residues. Trimming took 6 bases from V and 5 from J, leaving 6 bases between them. The chain is built from TRBV24-1 and TRBJ1-1; D ambiguous. Material for sequencing was peripheral blood. The TCR sequence derives from a human donor in a cohort sampled during active COVID-19. CDR3 protein: CATSRGTEAFF. The CDR3 nucleotides are TGTGCCACCAGTCGAGGGACTGAAGCTTTCTTT.